This T cell receptor beta chain stems from a study of blood T cell repertoires in COVID-19. About the study: Samples of COVID-19 (acute and convalescent) were obtained from the United States, Italy and Spain.

Authors' processing steps: Researchers report that nucleated cell counts were estimated from reference gene primer amplification. Some clones are missing from TCRdb's copy, which holds only in-frame ones; the method was immunoSEQ multiplex PCR. That table is the source of V, J and clone size, and D and trimming were worked out from the DNA. In the table there are fewer than 200,000 clones, 65% to 85% of which are singletons. The germline gives CDR1 MDHEN, CDR2 SYDVKM. The CDR3 length is 17 residues. The V segment lost 4 bases and the J segment 2 bases; nucleotides outside the gene matches: 5. Participants spanned ages roughly 18 to 95 years and resided in roughly 22 US areas. Clinical histories supplied by participants themselves formed the basis of cohort assignment.

The chain uses TRBV28 and TRBJ2-1, with 13 bases fitting TRBD2. The material sequenced was PBMCs or T cells enriched from blood (not recorded which). The source of this sequence is a woman aged 50 to 65 in a cohort exposed to, infected with or recovered from COVID-19 (not recorded which). The CDR3 here is CASSSGLAGRPYNEQFF. In DNA form, the CDR3 reads TGTGCCAGCAGTTCGGGACTAGCGGGGAGGCCCTACAATGAGCAGTTCTTC.